This TCR beta chain stems from a study of OX40 agonist ivuxolimab in advanced cancers. Per the germline V gene, CDR1 is PRHDT and CDR2 is FYEKMQ (reference sequence). The CDR3 is made up of 16 amino acids. J gave up 1 base and V 5 bases, and 8 bases lay outside the gene matches. Clones were sequenced by immunoSEQ multiplex PCR, and TCRdb holds only the in-frame ones, with some missing. The sample has roughly 56,000 clones; around 84% are singletons. The TCR was taken from an adult with an advanced solid tumor such as melanoma, head and neck, liver or kidney cancer. Sequencing used CD4+ or CD8+ T cells sorted from blood, obtained in a trial of the OX40 agonist ivuxolimab. The genes are TRBV13 and TRBJ1-1; 9 bases are a match to TRBD1. Written as DNA, the CDR3 is TGTGCCAGCAGCCTGGGGACAGGGTGGACGAACACTGAAGCTTTCTTT. It translates to CASSLGTGWTNTEAFF.